This section outlines one T cell receptor beta chain sequence together with its context. This study enrolled people aged roughly 18 to 90 from about 24 US geographic areas. This entry comes from a study of blood T cell repertoires in COVID-19. Turning to the study itself: Sources were T cells, B-cell-depleted T cells, or PBMCs; the material itself was cDNA or gDNA.

As originally analysed: Reference gene primers were amplified, and this amplification served to estimate nucleated cell counts. Repertoires were generated with immunoSEQ multiplex PCR, while TCRdb's copy carries only in-frame clones and drops some. The DNA was the basis for D and trimming; V, J and clone size are from that table. In the table there are about 140,000 clones, more than 80% of which are singletons. V shed 9 bases and J 1 base; nucleotides not matched to a gene: 2. The CDR3 spans 13 residues. In germline, CDR1 is MDHEN, CDR2 SYDVKM. This sequence was found in a woman between 18 and 29 years old who had been exposed to COVID-19. Source material: PBMCs or T cells enriched from blood (not recorded which). The V gene is TRBV28, the J gene TRBJ2-7, with TRBD2 matching 11 bases. The CDR3 reads CASRTSGSYEQYF. CDR3 coding DNA: TGTGCCAGTCGGACTAGCGGGTCCTACGAGCAGTACTTC.